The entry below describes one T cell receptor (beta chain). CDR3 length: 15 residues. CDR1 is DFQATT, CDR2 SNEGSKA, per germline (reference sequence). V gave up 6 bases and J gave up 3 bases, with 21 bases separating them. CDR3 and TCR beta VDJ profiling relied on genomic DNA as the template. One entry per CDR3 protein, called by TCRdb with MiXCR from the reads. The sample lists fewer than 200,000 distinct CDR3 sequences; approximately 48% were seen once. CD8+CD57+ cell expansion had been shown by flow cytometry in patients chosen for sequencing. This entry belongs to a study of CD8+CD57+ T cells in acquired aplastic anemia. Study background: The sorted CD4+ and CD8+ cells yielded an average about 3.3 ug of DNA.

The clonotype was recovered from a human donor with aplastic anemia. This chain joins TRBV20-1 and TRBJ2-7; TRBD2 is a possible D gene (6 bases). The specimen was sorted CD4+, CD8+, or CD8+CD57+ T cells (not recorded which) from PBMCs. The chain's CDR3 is CSAPSGEEDHYEQYF. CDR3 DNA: TGCAGTGCCCCCTCGGGGGAGGAGGACCACTACGAGCAGTACTTC.